This T cell receptor (beta chain) came from a study of early T cells in non-severe SARS-CoV-2 infection. Study overall: Sequencing of unsorted whole blood was done on bulk RNA, leaving chains unpaired.

General study points: Clonotype matching in VDJdb favored anti-spike CD8 responses and did not capture private and CD4 specificities.

As concerns this clonotype: The antigen remains unidentified.

Individual cDNA molecules carried attached unique molecular identifiers. One entry per CDR3 protein, called by TCRdb with MiXCR from the 5' RACE reads. Counted here are approximately 35,000 distinct CDR3 sequences, approximately 6.9% occurring once; the ten biggest clones make up about 3.8%. V gave up 5 bases and J gave up 6 bases; unmatched junction bases: 25. The CDR3 sequence is 19 residues long. Germline lookup yields CDR1 LGHDT and CDR2 YNNKEL (reference sequence). The chain recombines TRBV3-1 with TRBJ2-7; 7 bases match TRBD2. The receptor was isolated from an adult who was a healthcare worker with PCR-confirmed SARS-CoV-2 infection or an uninfected control (not recorded which). The sample taken for sequencing was whole blood. The CDR3 nucleotides read TGTGCCAGCAGCATGGGGGGGAAGGGGCCCAACTCCCTCGACGGCGAGCAGTACTTC. Encoded protein: CASSMGGKGPNSLDGEQYF.